The 7 T cell receptor beta chains presented below share a single source sample, sequenced in a study of cytomegalovirus exposure and HLA in healthy donors. PCR primers comprised 60 Vbeta and 13 Jbeta primers. Clones were sequenced by immunoSEQ multiplex PCR, and TCRdb holds only the in-frame ones, with some missing. The table gives about 130,000 clones; the top ten clones make up roughly 2% of it. Material for sequencing was PBMCs. Receptor source: a woman aged 60-75 years in good health and CMV-seronegative.

J is TRBJ2-7 and V is TRBV9; D perhaps matches TRBD2 (5 bases). The germline gives CDR1 SGDLS, CDR2 YYNGEE. The CDR3 length is 14 residues. The ends were cut back, 2 bases at V and 3 bases at J, with 12 bases in the middle. CDR3 residues: CASSVTTVGYEQYF. The CDR3 DNA is TGTGCCAGCAGCGTGACTACGGTGGGCTACGAGCAGTACTTC.

The gene calls are TRBV28 and TRBJ2-7, with 8 bases identical to TRBD1. The CDR3 extends over 16 amino acids. Trimming cost V 6 bases and J 4 bases; bases outside gene matches: 14. Looked up from germline, CDR1 is MDHEN and CDR2 is SYDVKM. The CDR3 nucleotides read TGTGCCAGCAGACCGACTACCGGGACAGGTTTGTACGAGCAGTACTTC. The encoded protein is CASRPTTGTGLYEQYF.

The J gene is TRBJ2-7, the V gene TRBV7-2, with D perhaps TRBD1 (5 bases). The CDR3 sequence is 14 residues long. The germline gives CDR1 SGHTA, CDR2 FQGNSA. The V and J ends lost 5 bases and 1 base respectively, with 12 bases between them. CDR3 protein: CASSPQTESYEQYF. Written as DNA, the CDR3 is TGTGCCAGCAGCCCACAGACAGAATCCTACGAGCAGTACTTC.

The chain carries TRBV5-1 and TRBJ2-4; no reliable D call. From germline, CDR1 is SGHRS and CDR2 YFSETQ. CDR3 size: 14 residues. V lost 0 bases to trimming and J lost 6 bases, with 10 bases between them. CDR3 region: CASSLAFPGNIQYF. DNA of the CDR3: TGCGCCAGCAGCTTGGCGTTCCCAGGAAACATTCAGTACTTC.

The CDR3 here is CASSQHATNEKLFF. The CDR3 nucleotides are TGTGCCAGCAGCCAACACGCAACTAATGAAAAACTGTTTTTT. The V gene is TRBV6-6, the J gene TRBJ1-4; no reliable D call. The V gene's germline CDR1 is MNHNY and CDR2 SVGAGI (reference sequence). This CDR3 contains 14 residues. V was trimmed by 6 bases and J by 0 bases, leaving 8 bases between them.

The CDR3 coding sequence is TGTGCCAGCAGCTCAAGCACAGGGCCTACCGGGGAGCTGTTTTTT. Protein product: CASSSSTGPTGELFF. The chain employs TRBV7-8 and TRBJ2-2; weak D call: TRBD1 (6 bases). The CDR3 is 15 amino acids. Germline V CDR1 and CDR2: SGHVS, FQNEAQ. V lost 4 bases to trimming and J lost 5 bases, with 14 bases between them.

This chain uses TRBV28 with TRBJ1-6; perhaps TRBD1 as D (5 bases). In germline, CDR1 is MDHEN, CDR2 SYDVKM. This CDR3 comprises 12 residues. The CDR3 sequence: CAGGVGDSPLHF. For the CDR3, the DNA is TGTGCGGGGGGAGTGGGGGATTCACCCCTCCACTTT.